The 30 T cell receptor beta chains below all came from one sample that was sequenced in a study of T cells after yellow fever vaccination. TCRdb independently ran MiXCR on the 5' RACE reads; one entry per CDR3 protein. Of about 210,000 distinct CDR3 sequences detected, around 3.1% appear once; the ten largest clones hold around 3.3%. Sample: CD4+ T cells sorted from PBMCs, taken 10 days after the yellow fever booster vaccination. The receptor set was obtained from a man aged 18 to 29 who received the YFV17D yellow fever vaccine.

This clonotype was picked up a small number of times. The V and J genes are TRBV7-8 and TRBJ2-1, with 7 positions matching TRBD1. With 0 bases clipped from V and 5 bases from J, the junction kept 19 bases outside the gene matches. CDR3 length equals 20 residues. The V gene's germline CDR1 is SGHVS and CDR2 FQNEAQ. The CDR3 region has the DNA TGTGCCAGCAGCTTAGCGCTAATTAGCGTTGCAGGGGGTTCGGACAATGAGCAGTTCTTC. Encoded protein: CASSLALISVAGGSDNEQFF.

This clonotype was seen more than once but under ten times. This chain links TRBV5-5 with TRBJ1-2, with D unclear. The V and J ends lost 0 bases and 8 bases respectively, with 17 bases between them. Germline CDR1 and CDR2: SGHKS and YYEKEE (reference sequence). The CDR3 runs to 15 residues. CDR3 loop: CASSLGWASSRGYTF. The CDR3 coding sequence is TGTGCCAGCAGCTTGGGATGGGCCAGCAGTCGCGGCTACACCTTC.

This clonotype was picked up a small number of times. The J gene is TRBJ1-2, the V gene TRBV19, with TRBD1 matching over 8 bases. This CDR3 region has 15 residues. The germline gives CDR1 LNHDA, CDR2 SQIVND (reference sequence). J gave up 1 base and V 6 bases, and 7 bases lay outside the gene matches. DNA of the CDR3: TGTGCCAGTAGGAACCGGGACAGGCTTAACTATGGCTACACCTTC. It codes for CASRNRDRLNYGYTF.

The sample holds many counts of this clonotype. The chain employs TRBV4-2 and TRBJ2-7, with 10 bases aligning to TRBD1. This CDR3 has 15 residues. Trimming took 2 bases from V and 3 from J; bases not matched to a gene: 4. CDR1 is LGHNA and CDR2 is YNFKEQ in the germline V gene. The CDR3 sequence: CASSQTGTGVYEQYF. In DNA form, the CDR3 reads TGTGCCAGCAGCCAAACCGGGACAGGGGTCTACGAGCAGTACTTC.

There are a few counts of this clonotype. V usage is TRBV5-1 and J usage is TRBJ2-3; weak D call: TRBD1 (6 bases). Trimming shortened V by 0 bases and J by 2 bases, and 10 bases separated the two germline ends. Per germline, CDR1 SGHRS and CDR2 YFSETQ. The CDR3 runs 15 residues. The DNA of the CDR3 is TGCGCCAGCAGCTTGGGACAGGCCGCCACAGATACGCAGTATTTT. As protein: CASSLGQAATDTQYF.

This clonotype has more than one count but fewer than ten. The genes are TRBV10-3 and TRBJ1-4; D might be TRBD1 (5 bases). This CDR3 comprises 15 residues. V dropped 3 bases and J dropped 8 bases, with 16 bases sitting between them. CDR1 and CDR2 from the germline V gene are ENHRY and SYGVKD. The CDR3 protein is CAISDGGRAKEKLFF. DNA of the CDR3: TGTGCCATCAGTGATGGCGGCAGGGCGAAGGAAAAACTGTTTTTT.

This clonotype was picked up a small number of times. The V call is TRBV6-5, the J call TRBJ1-1; 9 nucleotides match TRBD1. J was trimmed by 2 bases and V by 6 bases; bases with no gene match: 10. The CDR3 extends over 16 amino acids. Germline CDR1 and CDR2: MNHEY and SVGAGI. CDR3: CASSRFNRGQNTEAFF. The DNA for the CDR3 is TGTGCCAGCAGCCGATTTAACAGGGGGCAAAACACTGAAGCTTTCTTT.

This clonotype has at least ten counts. J is TRBJ2-1 and V is TRBV29-1; 10 bases fit TRBD2. The CDR3 is 15 residues long. Germline V lookup: CDR1 SQVTM, CDR2 ANQGSEA. Trimming took 8 bases from V and 4 from J; bases not matched to a gene: 11. The CDR3: CSSCPLAGGYNEQFF. In DNA form, the CDR3 reads TGCAGCTCTTGCCCCTTAGCGGGGGGTTACAATGAGCAGTTCTTC.

The sample holds a few counts of this clonotype. This chain links TRBV7-9 with TRBJ1-5; TRBD1 matches at 7 bases. Per germline, CDR1 SEHNR and CDR2 FQNEAQ (reference sequence). V shed 4 bases, J shed 6 bases, and the junction held 6 bases outside the gene matches. The CDR3 contains 14 residues. CDR3 region: CASSSGTASQPQHF. The CDR3 DNA is TGTGCCAGCAGCTCAGGGACAGCAAGTCAGCCCCAGCATTTT. Full variable domain (rest looked up from reference TRBV7-9 and TRBJ1-5): DTGVSQNPRHKITKRGQNVTFRCDPISEHNRLYWYRQTLGQGPEFLTYFQNEAQLEKSRLLSDRFSAERPKGSFSTLEIQRTEQGDSAMYLCASSSGTASQPQHFGDGTRLSIL.

This clonotype was counted only a few times. This sequence joins TRBV2 and TRBJ1-1; TRBD1 matches at 9 bases. This CDR3 is built from 14 residues. From germline, CDR1 is SNHLY and CDR2 FYNNEI. The V gene end was trimmed by 4 bases and the J gene end by 6 bases; junction bases not matched to a gene: 6. CDR3 in amino acids: CASSVRDRAPEAFF. In DNA, the CDR3 is TGTGCCAGCAGTGTTAGGGACAGGGCCCCTGAAGCTTTCTTT.

This clonotype was picked up many times. The junction and the germline gene differ at one end; a read error may be behind it. The rearrangement joins TRBV4-2 to TRBJ1-4, with 9 positions matching TRBD1. CDR1 is LGHNA, CDR2 YNFKEQ, per germline. The CDR3 is made up of 15 amino acids. The CDR3 spells CASNQPGQGEEKLFF. CDR3 DNA sequence: TGTGCCAGCAACCAACCGGGACAGGGTGAGGAAAAACTGTTTTTT.

This clonotype was counted many times. This rearrangement joins TRBV29-1 to TRBJ2-3; D not resolved. Germline V gives CDR1 SQVTM, CDR2 ANQGSEA. The V gene lost 7 bases and the J gene lost 0 bases, with 5 bases spanning the gap. CDR3 size: 11 residues. The DNA of the CDR3 is TGCAGCGGAGCTAGCACAGATACGCAGTATTTT. Translating it yields CSGASTDTQYF.

The chain recombines TRBV4-2 with TRBJ2-1; D is undetermined. Trimming stripped 1 base from V and 4 bases from J, with 5 bases between. There are 13 residues in the CDR3. Germline CDR1 and CDR2: LGHNA and YNFKEQ. The CDR3 DNA follows: TGTGCCAGCAGCCAAGGGTTATACAATGAGCAGTTCTTC. Its protein product is CASSQGLYNEQFF.

This clonotype appeared many times. This chain joins TRBV25-1 and TRBJ1-5, with D possibly matching TRBD1 (5 bases). Germline CDR1 is MGHDK and CDR2 is SYGVNS. Trimming shortened V by 3 bases and J by 5 bases, and 14 bases separated the two germline ends. The CDR3 runs 15 residues. The DNA for the CDR3 is TGTGCCAGCAGTGATAGTGGGGGGGGGGATCAGCCCCAGCATTTT. It specifies CASSDSGGGDQPQHF.

The V call is TRBV24-1, the J call TRBJ1-4, with 9 bases fitting TRBD1. J was trimmed by 8 bases and V by 7 bases; bases with no gene match: 10. The CDR3 is 15 amino acids. CDR1 is KGHDR and CDR2 is SFDVKD in the germline V gene. The CDR3 DNA sequence: TGTGCCACCAGAGCGGGGGGACAGGGCCACGAAAAACTGTTTTTT. Its translation is CATRAGGQGHEKLFF.

In its sample, this clonotype was seen a few times. The rearrangement uses TRBV10-3 and TRBJ1-2; D ambiguous. Germline-derived CDR1 and CDR2 are ENHRY and SYGVKD. The CDR3 consists of 14 residues. V was cut by 0 bases and J by 2 bases, with 7 bases left in between. The CDR3 DNA follows: TGTGCCATCAGTGAGTCTGGCTCAAACTATGGCTACACCTTC. It specifies CAISESGSNYGYTF.

This chain links TRBV5-4 with TRBJ2-7; D gene uncertain. The CDR3 runs to 9 residues. The V end was cut by 6 bases, the J end by 12 bases, with 10 bases between. The germline V gene encodes CDR1 SGHNT and CDR2 YYREEE (reference sequence). CDR3 loop: CASKLPAYF. As DNA, the CDR3 is TGTGCCAGCAAACTCCCCGCGTACTTC.

For this clonotype: Compared with germline, one end of the junction differs, possibly owing to a read error. The chain employs TRBV12-3 or TRBV12-4 and TRBJ1-1, with TRBD1 matching 8 bases. The CDR3 runs to 16 residues. The CDR3 DNA is TGTGCCATCAGTTTAGCGGGAGGGAAGGGACAGGTTGAAGCTTTCTTT. Residues: CAISLAGGKGQVEAFF.

This clonotype showed up just a few times. This chain connects TRBV10-3 to TRBJ1-2; possibly TRBD1 for D (5 bases). The ends were cut back, 4 bases at V and 5 bases at J, with 11 bases in the middle. This CDR3 is built from 13 residues. Germline CDR1 reads ENHRY; CDR2 reads SYGVKD. The CDR3 nucleotides read TGTGCCATCAGTGTTGGGACGGATTATGGCTACACCTTC. It translates to CAISVGTDYGYTF.

The chain joins TRBV27 to TRBJ2-5; TRBD2 matches 7 bases. Per germline, CDR1 MNHEY and CDR2 SMNVEV (reference sequence). Trimming removed 5 bases from V and 1 base from J; junction bases left unmatched: 22. The CDR3 consists of 20 residues. The CDR3 DNA is TGTGCCAGCAGTCCCTACCTCTCCATGGTACGAGCGGGGTTCCAAGAGACCCAGTACTTC. This gives the protein CASSPYLSMVRAGFQETQYF.

There are many counts of this clonotype. This rearrangement joins TRBV6-2 or TRBV6-3 to TRBJ2-3; weak D call: TRBD1 (5 bases). Trimming left V 5 bases short and J 0 bases short, with 12 bases between. The V gene's germline CDR1 is MNHEY and CDR2 SVGEGT. This CDR3 is built from 15 residues. Written as DNA, the CDR3 is TGTGCCAGCAGTCCGAGGACATCTAGCACAGATACGCAGTATTTT. It specifies CASSPRTSSTDTQYF.

This clonotype was detected only a few times. The gene calls are TRBV19 and TRBJ2-3; TRBD1 is a possible D gene (6 bases). Germline assignment: CDR1 LNHDA and CDR2 SQIVND (reference sequence). The ends were cut back, 4 bases at V and 0 bases at J, with 11 bases in the middle. This CDR3 is 15 amino acids long. DNA for the CDR3: TGTGCCAGTAGTAGTACCCAGGGGAGCACAGATACGCAGTATTTT. Translated, it gives CASSSTQGSTDTQYF. The full variable domain, in which reference TRBV19 and TRBJ2-3 provide the parts outside the CDR3, is DGGITQSPKYLFRKEGQNVTLSCEQNLNHDAMYWYRQDPGQGLRLIYYSQIVNDFQKGDIAEGYSVSREKKESFPLTVTSAQKNPTAFYLCASSSTQGSTDTQYFGPGTRLTVL.

In this sample, this clonotype turned up a few times. The chain carries TRBV12-5 and TRBJ2-1; D is perhaps TRBD2 (6 bases). The V end was cut by 5 bases, the J end by 9 bases, with 8 bases between. Germline-derived CDR1 and CDR2 are LGHNT and FRNRAP. This CDR3 is built from 11 residues. The CDR3 DNA reads TGTGCTAGTGGTGGGGGGTCTGAGCAGTTCTTC. Its translation: CASGGGSEQFF.

The chain couples TRBV12-3 or TRBV12-4 to TRBJ1-5, with D uncertain. Trimming removed 3 bases at V and 2 bases at J, with 11 bases between. CDR3 length: 15 amino acids. The CDR3 DNA is TGTGCCAGCAGTTTTGGTCCCCGGGGCAATCAGCCCCAGCATTTT. Its protein product is CASSFGPRGNQPQHF.

The chain uses TRBV20-1 and TRBJ1-1; D uncertain. The CDR3 runs to 14 residues. The germline V and J ends were trimmed by 6 bases and 1 base, with 15 bases remaining between them. Germline V gene sequence: CDR1 DFQATT, CDR2 SNEGSKA (reference sequence). CDR3: CSAKTLQPNTEAFF. The CDR3 nucleotides are TGCAGTGCCAAGACTCTACAGCCGAACACTGAAGCTTTCTTT.

This clonotype was found a few times. V usage is TRBV28 and J usage is TRBJ2-3, with 9 nucleotides matching TRBD2. J gave up 3 bases and V 4 bases, and 8 bases lay outside the gene matches. This CDR3 has 16 amino acids. CDR1 is MDHEN and CDR2 is SYDVKM in the germline V gene. CDR3 nucleotides: TGTGCCAGCAGTTCCCCCGTAGCGGGGGAGACAGATACGCAGTATTTT. It translates to CASSSPVAGETDTQYF. Full variable domain (missing parts from reference TRBV28 and TRBJ2-3): DVKVTQSSRYLVKRTGEKVFLECVQDMDHENMFWYRQDPGLGLRLIYFSYDVKMKEKGDIPEGYSVSREKKERFSLILESASTNQTSMYLCASSSPVAGETDTQYFGPGTRLTVL.

This clonotype appeared many times. The chain employs TRBV11-2 and TRBJ2-3; D is possibly TRBD2 (6 bases). Germline CDR1 SGHAT, CDR2 FQNNGV. There are 15 residues in the CDR3. V was pared by 2 bases and J by 0 bases, with 9 bases between. The CDR3 sequence is CASSLPGASTDTQYF. CDR3 nucleotides: TGTGCCAGCAGCTTACCGGGAGCTAGCACAGATACGCAGTATTTT.

In nucleotides, the CDR3 is TGTGCCAGCAGCTCCATGACTAGCACAGATACGCAGTATTTT. Protein sequence: CASSSMTSTDTQYF. This sequence joins TRBV5-4 and TRBJ2-3, with no clear D. Germline CDR1 reads SGHNT; CDR2 reads YYREEE (reference sequence). The CDR3 has 14 amino acids. V was trimmed by 3 bases and J by 0 bases, leaving 8 bases between them.

This clonotype was recorded at least ten times. J is TRBJ1-6 and V is TRBV5-4, with no clear D. The V end lost 2 bases, the J end lost 9 bases, and 9 bases lay between the germline ends. Germline-derived CDR1 and CDR2 are SGHNT and YYREEE (reference sequence). This CDR3 has 13 residues. In nucleotides, the CDR3 is TGTGCCAGCAGCTTTTTTCGGGGTTCACCCCTCCACTTT. Its translation: CASSFFRGSPLHF.

The chain combines TRBV5-6 with TRBJ2-3; D possibly corresponds to TRBD1 (6 bases). Per the germline V gene, CDR1 is SGHDT and CDR2 is YYEEEE. V was clipped by 2 bases and J by 1 base, with 11 bases between them. CDR3 size: 15 residues. CDR3 amino acids: CASSFWGLGTDTQYF. CDR3 bases: TGTGCCAGCAGCTTTTGGGGGCTTGGCACAGATACGCAGTATTTT.